This TCR beta chain was sequenced during a study of shared clonotypes between healthy human individuals. Overall study results and limits: Clonotype sharing across several donors was observed for 4.5% to 6.5% of naive CD4 clonotypes. Memory subsets generally showed lower estimated richness than naive subsets.

The naive CD8 subset, CD45RO-negative cells positively selected for CCR7, excluded terminally differentiated effector memory CD45RA+ cells. Trimming removed 5 bases from V and 0 bases from J, with 17 bases in between. The V gene's germline CDR1 is MNHEY and CDR2 SMNVEV (reference sequence). The CDR3 sequence is 16 residues long. The sample holds one count of this clone. What it binds is unknown. Original handling: Junction-only sequences produced by ImmunoSEQ had no quality scores, so filtering differed. Generated by immunoSEQ multiplex PCR, the TCRdb table keeps only in-frame clones and is missing some. V, J and clone size are those of that table, while D and trimming were read from the DNA. The sample records roughly 2.1 million clones, roughly 91% being singletons.

The chain uses TRBV27 and TRBJ2-7; possible D gene TRBD2, 6 bases. The sample taken for sequencing was naive CD8+ T cells from PBMCs. The TCR comes from a man between 18 and 35 years old in good health. Some clones in this sample may be carry-over from other donors' samples. CDR3: CASSPSLGGASYEQYF. The CDR3 region has the DNA TGTGCCAGCAGTCCATCCCTCGGCGGGGCCTCCTACGAGCAGTACTTC.